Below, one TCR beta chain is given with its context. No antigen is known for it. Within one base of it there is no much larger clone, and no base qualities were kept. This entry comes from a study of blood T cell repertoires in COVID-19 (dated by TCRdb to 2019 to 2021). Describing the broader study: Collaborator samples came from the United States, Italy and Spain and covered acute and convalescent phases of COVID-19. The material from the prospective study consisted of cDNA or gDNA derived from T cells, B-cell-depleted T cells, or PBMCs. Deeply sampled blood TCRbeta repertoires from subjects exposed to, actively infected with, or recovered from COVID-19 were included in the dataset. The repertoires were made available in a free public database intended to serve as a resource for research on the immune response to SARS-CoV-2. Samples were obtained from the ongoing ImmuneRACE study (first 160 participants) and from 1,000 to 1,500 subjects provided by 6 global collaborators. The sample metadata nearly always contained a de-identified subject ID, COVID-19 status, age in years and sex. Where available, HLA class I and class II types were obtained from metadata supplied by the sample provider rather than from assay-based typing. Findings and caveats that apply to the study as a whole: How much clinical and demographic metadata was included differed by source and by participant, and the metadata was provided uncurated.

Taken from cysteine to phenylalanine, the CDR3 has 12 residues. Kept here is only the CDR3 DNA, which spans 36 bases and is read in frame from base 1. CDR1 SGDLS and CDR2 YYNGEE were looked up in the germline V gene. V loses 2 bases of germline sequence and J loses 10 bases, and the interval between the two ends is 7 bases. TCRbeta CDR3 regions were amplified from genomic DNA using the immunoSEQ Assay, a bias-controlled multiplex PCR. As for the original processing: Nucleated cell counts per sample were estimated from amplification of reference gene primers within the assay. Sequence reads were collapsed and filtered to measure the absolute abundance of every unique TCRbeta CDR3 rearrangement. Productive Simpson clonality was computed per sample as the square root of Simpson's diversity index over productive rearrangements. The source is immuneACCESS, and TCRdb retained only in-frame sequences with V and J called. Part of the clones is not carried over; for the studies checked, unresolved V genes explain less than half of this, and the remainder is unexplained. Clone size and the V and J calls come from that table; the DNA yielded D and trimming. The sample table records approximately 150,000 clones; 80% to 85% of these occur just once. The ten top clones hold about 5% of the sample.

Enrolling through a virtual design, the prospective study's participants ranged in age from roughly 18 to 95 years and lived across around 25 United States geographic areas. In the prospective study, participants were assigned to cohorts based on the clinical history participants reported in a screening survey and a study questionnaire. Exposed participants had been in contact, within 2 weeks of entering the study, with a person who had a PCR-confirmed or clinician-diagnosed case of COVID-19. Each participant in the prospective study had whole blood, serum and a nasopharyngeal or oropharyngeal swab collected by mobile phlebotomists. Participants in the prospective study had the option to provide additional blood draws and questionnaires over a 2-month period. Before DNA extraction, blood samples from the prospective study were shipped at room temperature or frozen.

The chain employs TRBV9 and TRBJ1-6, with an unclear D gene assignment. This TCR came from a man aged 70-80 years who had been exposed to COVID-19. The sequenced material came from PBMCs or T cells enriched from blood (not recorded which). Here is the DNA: TGTGCCAGCAGCGTTTTAGAGTCACCCCTCCACTTT. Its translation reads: CASSVLESPLHF.